This T cell receptor (beta chain) came from a study of blood T cell repertoires in COVID-19. Study overall: COVID-19 samples, acute and convalescent, were from the United States, Italy and Spain. In each case, the material was cDNA or gDNA derived from T cells, B-cell-depleted T cells, or PBMCs.

CDR3 length equals 16 residues. Germline CDR1 reads SNHLY; CDR2 reads FYNNEI. Unmatched junction bases numbered 5, after V lost 3 bases and J lost 0 bases. Original handling: Estimates of nucleated cell counts were drawn from the amplification of reference gene primers. Sequencing was performed with immunoSEQ multiplex PCR; in TCRdb, only in-frame clones are kept and a portion is missing. V, J and clone size are taken as reported in that table, and D and trimming were inferred from the DNA itself. The profile shows about 110,000 clones, 88% of them singletons. The TCR was taken from a human donor in a cohort sampled during active COVID-19. This sequence joins TRBV2 and TRBJ2-5; 9 nucleotides agree with TRBD2. The material sequenced was peripheral blood. The CDR3 DNA follows: TGTGCCAGCAGTGATTATAGCGGGGGTGACCAAGAGACCCAGTACTTC. It specifies CASSDYSGGDQETQYF.